These T cell receptor beta chains were read from a single sample in a study of cytomegalovirus exposure and HLA in healthy donors. Profiled with immunoSEQ multiplex PCR; TCRdb holds only in-frame clones, not every one. The repertoire holds over 70,000 clones, with less than 80% as singletons. The sequencing sample was made of PBMCs. Receptors were obtained from a man aged 30 to 45 in good health and CMV-seropositive. Each CDR3 is given with its conserved first and last residue. D genes are given only for firm matches. The size of a clone is reported for some rows only, either as once, few or many, or as a class for expanded clones.

J gene,V gene,D gene,clone size,CDR3 DNA,CDR3 protein
TRBJ2-1,TRBV2,NA,NA,TGTGCCAGCAGTGAGGGAGTAGTATACAATGAGCAGTTCTTC,CASSEGVVYNEQFF
TRBJ1-1,TRBV6-1,TRBD1,few,TGTGCCAGCACTGGGACAGCGAACACTGAAGCTTTCTTT,CASTGTANTEAFF
TRBJ1-1,TRBV5-1,TRBD1,NA,TGCGCCAGCAGACCGACGGGACAGGGAGGCGAAGCTTTCTTT,CASRPTGQGGEAFF
TRBJ1-1,TRBV5-1,NA,NA,TGCGCCAGCAGCTTGGCTCGGGGTTTGGGTGGAACTGAAGCTTTCTTT,CASSLARGLGGTEAFF
TRBJ2-7,TRBV27,TRBD2,NA,TGTGCCAGCAGTTGGGGGACTAGCGGGAGTGGCGAGCAGTACTTC,CASSWGTSGSGEQYF
TRBJ1-4,TRBV25-1,NA,NA,TGTGCCAGCAGTGAGACTGGGACTATCGATGAAAAACTGTTTTTT,CASSETGTIDEKLFF
TRBJ1-1,TRBV18,NA,NA,TGCGCCAGCTCACAATCGGGAGATGGAGAAGCTTTCTTT,CASSQSGDGEAFF
TRBJ1-3,TRBV18,TRBD1,NA,TGTGCCAGCTCACCGGGACAGGGAGGAAACACCATATATTTT,CASSPGQGGNTIYF
TRBJ2-7,TRBV4-1,TRBD2,NA,TGCGCCAGCAGCCTCGGGGGGGCGGATGAGCAGTACTTC,CASSLGGADEQYF
TRBJ1-1,TRBV28,TRBD1,NA,TGTGCCAGCAGTCTTCTGGGACAGGGAGTAAACACTGAAGCTTTCTTT,CASSLLGQGVNTEAFF
TRBJ1-3,TRBV29-1,NA,NA,TGCAGCGTTGAGGTACAGACGAACACCATATATTTT,CSVEVQTNTIYF
TRBJ2-7,TRBV2,NA,few,TGTGCCAGCAGTGATCTGGGGGGGGGCGGGTTTGGAGAGCAGTACTTC,CASSDLGGGGFGEQYF
TRBJ2-6,TRBV5-4,NA,NA,TGTGCCAGCAGCCCTCCGGCTGGGGCCAACGTCCTGACTTTC,CASSPPAGANVLTF
TRBJ2-2,TRBV9,TRBD2,NA,TGTGCCAGCAGCGTAGAATCGGGGGGGACCGGGGAGCTGTTTTTT,CASSVESGGTGELFF
TRBJ2-5,TRBV7-9,TRBD1,NA,TGTGCCAGCAGCCCAGAACAGGGGAGCGAGACCCAGTACTTC,CASSPEQGSETQYF
TRBJ2-3,TRBV5-1,NA,NA,TGCGCCAGCAGCTTCGGGGGGCAAGGGGCAGATACGCAGTATTTT,CASSFGGQGADTQYF
TRBJ1-1,TRBV11-2,NA,NA,TGTGCCAGCAGCTTAGGGGACTACACTGAAGCTTTCTTT,CASSLGDYTEAFF
TRBJ2-7,TRBV7-8,TRBD2,NA,TGTGCCAGCAGCTCGGCAGCGGGGGCCTCCTACGAGCAGTACTTC,CASSSAAGASYEQYF
TRBJ2-7,TRBV15,NA,once,TGTGCCACCAGCCCCGACAAATACGAGCAGTACTTC,CATSPDKYEQYF
TRBJ1-3,TRBV9,NA,NA,TGTGCCAGCAGCGTAGAGGCCAGGGGAACTGGAAACACCATATATTTT,CASSVEARGTGNTIYF